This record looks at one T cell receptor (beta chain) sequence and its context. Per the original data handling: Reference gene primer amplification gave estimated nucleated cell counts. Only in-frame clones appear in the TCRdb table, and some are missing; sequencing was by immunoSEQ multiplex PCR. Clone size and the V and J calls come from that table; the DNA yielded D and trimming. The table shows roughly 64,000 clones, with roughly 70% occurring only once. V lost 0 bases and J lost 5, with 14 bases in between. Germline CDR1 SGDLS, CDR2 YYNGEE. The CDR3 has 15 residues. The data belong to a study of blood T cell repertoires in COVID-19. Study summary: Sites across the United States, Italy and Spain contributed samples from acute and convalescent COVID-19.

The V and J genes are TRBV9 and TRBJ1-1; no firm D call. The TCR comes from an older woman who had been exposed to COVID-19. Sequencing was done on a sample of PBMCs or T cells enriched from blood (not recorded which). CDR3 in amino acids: CASSVGVMAPTEAFF. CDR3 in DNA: TGTGCCAGCAGCGTAGGTGTAATGGCACCTACTGAAGCTTTCTTT.